The T cell receptor beta chain under discussion was sequenced for a study of monozygotic twins with cystic fibrosis. Study as a whole: Libraries were built from 3 to 3.5 micrograms of fragmented DNA using about 15 PCR cycles. Study results and limitations: Monozygotic CF twin pairs shared significantly more nucleotide-identical clonotypes than unrelated CF individuals did.

Worth noting for this clone: The antigen is unknown.

The CDR3 is 13 amino acids. Germline trimming cut 8 bases from V and 2 bases from J; bases unmatched to any gene: 2. The germline V gene has CDR1 SNHLY and CDR2 FYNNEI. Clones were sequenced by immunoSEQ multiplex PCR, and TCRdb holds only the in-frame ones, with some missing. The sample holds over 14,000 clones, roughly 84% seen once. This clonotype originated in a boy between 10 and 17 years old with cystic fibrosis. Sequences were obtained from blood. J is TRBJ1-3 and V is TRBV2, with TRBD1 matching 8 bases. CDR3 residues: CASLGQAGNTIYF. CDR3 in DNA: TGTGCCAGCCTGGGACAGGCTGGAAACACCATATATTTT.